This T cell receptor (beta chain) was identified in a study of blood T cell repertoires in COVID-19. Study information: Researchers got acute and convalescent COVID-19 samples from the United States, Italy and Spain. T cells, B-cell-depleted T cells, or PBMCs supplied cDNA or gDNA.

Study processing details: Researchers report that nucleated cell counts were estimated from reference gene primer amplification. Sequencing was performed with immunoSEQ multiplex PCR; in TCRdb, only in-frame clones are kept and a portion is missing. That table is the source of V, J and clone size, and D and trimming were worked out from the DNA. Of more than 95,000 clones in the sample, about nine tenths were seen once. Trimming cost V 1 base and J 7 bases; bases outside gene matches: 0. There are 14 residues in the CDR3. The germline V gene encodes CDR1 LGHDT and CDR2 YNNKEL (reference sequence). The chain uses TRBV3-1 (or the pseudogene TRBV3-2) and TRBJ1-3, with 11 bases matching TRBD1. The source material was peripheral blood. This clonotype originated in a man aged 60 to 75 with acute or convalescent COVID-19. The CDR3 loop reads CASSQGTGGNTIYF. For the CDR3, the DNA is TGTGCCAGCAGCCAAGGGACAGGGGGCAACACCATATATTTT.